The sequence of this T cell receptor beta chain was determined in a study of blood T cell repertoires in COVID-19. Across the whole study: Acute-phase and convalescent COVID-19 samples originated in the United States, Italy and Spain.

In the original analysis: Reference gene primer amplification in the assay estimated nucleated cell counts. Sequencing was performed with immunoSEQ multiplex PCR; in TCRdb, only in-frame clones are kept and a portion is missing. D and trimming were read from the DNA, whereas the V and J calls and clone size are those reported in that table. Here the sample spans about 95,000 clones, roughly 86% being singletons. The V gene lost 3 bases and the J gene lost 4 bases, with 16 bases spanning the gap. This CDR3 comprises 16 residues. The germline gives CDR1 SGHVS, CDR2 FQNEAQ. Sample: peripheral blood. The source of this sequence is a human donor in a cohort sampled during active COVID-19. The rearrangement joins TRBV7-8 to TRBJ1-3; TRBD1 might be the D (6 bases). This CDR3 is CASSLDTGMAGNTIYF. As DNA, the CDR3 is TGTGCCAGCAGCTTGGATACAGGGATGGCAGGAAACACCATATATTTT.